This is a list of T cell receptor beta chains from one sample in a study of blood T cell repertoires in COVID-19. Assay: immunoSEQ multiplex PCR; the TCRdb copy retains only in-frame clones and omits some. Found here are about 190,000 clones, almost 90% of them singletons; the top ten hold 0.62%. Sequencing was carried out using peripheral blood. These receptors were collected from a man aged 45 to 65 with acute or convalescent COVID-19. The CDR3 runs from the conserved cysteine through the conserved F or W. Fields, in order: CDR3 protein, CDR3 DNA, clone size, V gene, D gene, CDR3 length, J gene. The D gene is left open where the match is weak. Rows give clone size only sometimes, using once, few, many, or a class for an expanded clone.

CDR3 protein: CASSRQTGETQYF
CDR3 DNA: TGCGCCAGCAGCCGTCAGACTGGGGAGACCCAGTACTTC
clone size: NA
V gene: TRBV4-3
D gene: NA
CDR3 length: 13
J gene: TRBJ2-5

CDR3 protein: CASSLSDSNEQFF
CDR3 DNA: TGTGCCAGCAGTTTATCGGACTCGAATGAGCAGTTCTTC
clone size: NA
V gene: TRBV12-3/TRBV12-4
D gene: NA
CDR3 length: 13
J gene: TRBJ2-1

CDR3 protein: CSVEEGSGDTQYF
CDR3 DNA: TGCAGCGTTGAAGAAGGAAGCGGGGATACGCAGTATTTT
clone size: NA
V gene: TRBV29-1
D gene: NA
CDR3 length: 13
J gene: TRBJ2-3

CDR3 protein: CAGATGVNQPQHF
CDR3 DNA: TGTGCCGGGGCTACAGGGGTTAATCAGCCCCAGCATTTT
clone size: once
V gene: TRBV10-3
D gene: TRBD1
CDR3 length: 13
J gene: TRBJ1-5

CDR3 protein: CASSITRGDQPQHF
CDR3 DNA: TGTGCCAGTAGTATTACCCGGGGGGATCAGCCCCAGCATTTT
clone size: NA
V gene: TRBV19
D gene: NA
CDR3 length: 14
J gene: TRBJ1-5

CDR3 protein: CASSQDHPGDTQYF
CDR3 DNA: TGCGCCAGCAGCCAAGATCACCCGGGAGATACGCAGTATTTT
clone size: NA
V gene: TRBV4-3
D gene: NA
CDR3 length: 14
J gene: TRBJ2-3

CDR3 protein: CASFPGGMNTEAFF
CDR3 DNA: TGTGCCAGCTTCCCAGGGGGGATGAACACTGAAGCTTTCTTT
clone size: NA
V gene: TRBV11-3
D gene: TRBD1
CDR3 length: 14
J gene: TRBJ1-1

CDR3 protein: CSVARQGYEQYF
CDR3 DNA: TGCAGCGTTGCGCGACAGGGCTACGAGCAGTACTTC
clone size: NA
V gene: TRBV29-1
D gene: TRBD1
CDR3 length: 12
J gene: TRBJ2-7

CDR3 protein: CASSPSTGLRGSANVLTF
CDR3 DNA: TGTGCCAGCAGCCCTTCGACGGGGCTTCGGGGGTCAGCCAACGTCCTGACTTTC
clone size: NA
V gene: TRBV7-3
D gene: NA
CDR3 length: 18
J gene: TRBJ2-6

CDR3 protein: CASSEGQGGYGYTF
CDR3 DNA: TGTGCCAGCAGTGAGGGACAGGGCGGCTATGGCTACACCTTC
clone size: NA
V gene: TRBV7-2
D gene: TRBD1
CDR3 length: 14
J gene: TRBJ1-2

CDR3 protein: CASSDNSVLTEKLFF
CDR3 DNA: TGTGCCAGCAGTGACAATTCGGTCCTAACTGAAAAACTGTTTTTT
clone size: NA
V gene: TRBV2
D gene: NA
CDR3 length: 15
J gene: TRBJ1-4

CDR3 protein: CASSALEAGTDTQYF
CDR3 DNA: TGTGCCAGTAGTGCCCTCGAGGCTGGCACAGATACGCAGTATTTT
clone size: NA
V gene: TRBV19
D gene: NA
CDR3 length: 15
J gene: TRBJ2-3

CDR3 protein: CAIGRASGDLQETQYF
CDR3 DNA: TGTGCCATCGGTCGGGCTAGCGGGGACCTCCAAGAGACCCAGTACTTC
clone size: NA
V gene: TRBV10-3
D gene: TRBD2
CDR3 length: 16
J gene: TRBJ2-5

CDR3 protein: CASRYWDRGEAFF
CDR3 DNA: TGTGCCAGCAGGTACTGGGACAGGGGAGAGGCTTTCTTT
clone size: NA
V gene: TRBV6-5
D gene: TRBD1
CDR3 length: 13
J gene: TRBJ1-1

CDR3 protein: CASSSLAVGANGELFF
CDR3 DNA: TGCGCCAGCAGCTCCTTGGCGGTGGGAGCGAACGGGGAGCTGTTTTTT
clone size: NA
V gene: TRBV5-1
D gene: NA
CDR3 length: 16
J gene: TRBJ2-2

CDR3 protein: CAWSVSVYGYTF
CDR3 DNA: TGTGCCTGGAGTGTATCGGTCTATGGCTACACCTTC
clone size: few
V gene: TRBV30
D gene: NA
CDR3 length: 12
J gene: TRBJ1-2